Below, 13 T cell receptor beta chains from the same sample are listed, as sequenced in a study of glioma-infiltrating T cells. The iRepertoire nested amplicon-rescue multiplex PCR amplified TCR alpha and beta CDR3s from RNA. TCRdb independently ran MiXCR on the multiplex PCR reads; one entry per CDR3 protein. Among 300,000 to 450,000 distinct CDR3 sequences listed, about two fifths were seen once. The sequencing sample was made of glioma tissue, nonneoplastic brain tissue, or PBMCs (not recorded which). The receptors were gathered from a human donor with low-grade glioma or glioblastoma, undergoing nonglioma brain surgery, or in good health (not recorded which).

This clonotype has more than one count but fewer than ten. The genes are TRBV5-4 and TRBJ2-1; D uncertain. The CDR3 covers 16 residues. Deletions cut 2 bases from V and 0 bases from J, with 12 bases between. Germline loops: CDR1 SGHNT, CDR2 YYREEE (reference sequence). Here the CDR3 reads CASSLSPESSYNEQFF. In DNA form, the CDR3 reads TGTGCCAGCAGCTTAAGCCCAGAGAGCTCCTACAATGAGCAGTTCTTC. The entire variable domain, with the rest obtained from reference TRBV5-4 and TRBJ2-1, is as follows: ETGVTQSPTHLIKTRGQQVTLRCSSQSGHNTVSWYQQALGQGPQFIFQYYREEENGRGNFPPRFSGLQFPNYSSELNVNALELDDSALYLCASSLSPESSYNEQFFGPGTRLTVL.

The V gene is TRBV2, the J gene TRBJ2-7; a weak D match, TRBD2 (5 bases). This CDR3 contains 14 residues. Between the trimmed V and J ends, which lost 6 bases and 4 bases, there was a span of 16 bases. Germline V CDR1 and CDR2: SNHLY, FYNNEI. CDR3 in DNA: TGTGCCAGCAGGGGCGGACTGGGTGTATACGAGCAGTACTTC. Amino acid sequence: CASRGGLGVYEQYF.

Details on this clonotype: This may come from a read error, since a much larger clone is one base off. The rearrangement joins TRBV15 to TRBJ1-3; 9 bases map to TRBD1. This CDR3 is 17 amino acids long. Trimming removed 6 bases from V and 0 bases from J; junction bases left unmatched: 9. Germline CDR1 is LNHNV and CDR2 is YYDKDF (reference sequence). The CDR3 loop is CATSPGTGINSGNTIYF. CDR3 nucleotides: TGTGCCACCAGTCCCGGGACAGGGATTAACTCTGGAAACACCATATATTTT. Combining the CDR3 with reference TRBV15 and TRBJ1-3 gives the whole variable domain DAMVIQNPRYQVTQFGKPVTLSCSQTLNHNVMYWYQQKSSQAPKLLFHYYDKDFNNEADTPDNFQSRRPNTSFCFLDIRSPGLGDTAMYLCATSPGTGINSGNTIYFGEGSWLTVV.

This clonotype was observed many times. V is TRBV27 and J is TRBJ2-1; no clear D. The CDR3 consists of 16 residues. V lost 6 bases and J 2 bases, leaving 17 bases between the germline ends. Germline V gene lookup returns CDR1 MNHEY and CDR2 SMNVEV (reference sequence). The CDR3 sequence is CASSPIGFGAYNEQFF. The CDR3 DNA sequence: TGTGCCAGCAGCCCGATCGGGTTTGGAGCCTACAATGAGCAGTTCTTC.

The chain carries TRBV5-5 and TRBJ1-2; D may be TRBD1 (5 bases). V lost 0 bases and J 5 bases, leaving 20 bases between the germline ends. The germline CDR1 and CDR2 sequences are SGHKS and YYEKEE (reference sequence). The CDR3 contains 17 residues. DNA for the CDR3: TGTGCCAGCAGCTTGGAGGATAACAGGAGGCCTCCTTATGGCTACACCTTC. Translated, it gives CASSLEDNRRPPYGYTF. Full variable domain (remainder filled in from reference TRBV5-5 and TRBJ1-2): DAGVTQSPTHLIKTRGQQVTLRCSPISGHKSVSWYQQVLGQGPQFIFQYYEKEERGRGNFPDRFSARQFPNYSSELNVNALLLGDSALYLCASSLEDNRRPPYGYTFGSGTRLTVV.

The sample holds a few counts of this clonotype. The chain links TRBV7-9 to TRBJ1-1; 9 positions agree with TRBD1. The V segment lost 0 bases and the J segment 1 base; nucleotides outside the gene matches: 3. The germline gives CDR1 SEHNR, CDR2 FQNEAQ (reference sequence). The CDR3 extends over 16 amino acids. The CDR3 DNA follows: TGTGCCAGCAGCTTAGCGGGGACAGGGAGGAACACTGAAGCTTTCTTT. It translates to CASSLAGTGRNTEAFF.

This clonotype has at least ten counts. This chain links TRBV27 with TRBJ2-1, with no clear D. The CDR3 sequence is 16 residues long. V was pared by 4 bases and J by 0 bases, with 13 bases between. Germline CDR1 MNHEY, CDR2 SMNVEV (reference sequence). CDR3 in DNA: TGTGCCAGCAGTTCCCTGAGTTTTGGCTCCTACAATGAGCAGTTCTTC. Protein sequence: CASSSLSFGSYNEQFF.

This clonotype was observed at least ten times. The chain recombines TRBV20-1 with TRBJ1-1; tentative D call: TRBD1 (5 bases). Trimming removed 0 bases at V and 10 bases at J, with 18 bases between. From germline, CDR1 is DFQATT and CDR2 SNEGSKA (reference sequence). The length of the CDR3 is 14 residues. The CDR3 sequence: CSARDQPGPGGAFF. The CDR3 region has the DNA TGCAGTGCTAGAGATCAGCCGGGGCCTGGGGGAGCTTTCTTT.

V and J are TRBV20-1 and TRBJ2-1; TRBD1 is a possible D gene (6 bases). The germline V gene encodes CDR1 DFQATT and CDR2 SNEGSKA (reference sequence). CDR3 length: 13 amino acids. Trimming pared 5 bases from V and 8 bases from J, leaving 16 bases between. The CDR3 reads CSAPDRNPYEQFF. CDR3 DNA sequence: TGCAGTGCTCCCGACAGGAACCCCTATGAGCAGTTCTTC.

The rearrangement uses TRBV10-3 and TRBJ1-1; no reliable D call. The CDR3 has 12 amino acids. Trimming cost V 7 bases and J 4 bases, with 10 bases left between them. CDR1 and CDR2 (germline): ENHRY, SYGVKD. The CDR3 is CAIKGGGTEAFF. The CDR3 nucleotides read TGTGCCATCAAGGGTGGCGGCACTGAAGCTTTCTTT.

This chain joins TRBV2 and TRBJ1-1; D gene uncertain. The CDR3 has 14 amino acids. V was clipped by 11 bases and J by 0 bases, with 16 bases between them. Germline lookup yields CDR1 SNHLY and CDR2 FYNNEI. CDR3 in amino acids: CASRWQIMNTEAFF. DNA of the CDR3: TGTGCCTCCCGGTGGCAGATAATGAACACTGAAGCTTTCTTT.

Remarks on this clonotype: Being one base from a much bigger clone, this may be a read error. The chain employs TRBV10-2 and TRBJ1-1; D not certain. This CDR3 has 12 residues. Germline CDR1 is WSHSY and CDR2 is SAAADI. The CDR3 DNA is TGTGCCAGCAGTAATTTGAAAACTGAAGCTTTCTTT. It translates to CASSNLKTEAFF.

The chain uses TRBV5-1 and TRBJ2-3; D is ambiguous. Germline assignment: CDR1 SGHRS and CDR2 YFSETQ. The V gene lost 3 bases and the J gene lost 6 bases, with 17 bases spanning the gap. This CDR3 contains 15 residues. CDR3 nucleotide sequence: TGCGCCAGCAGCTCGGGCAGACATCCCACCGATACGCAGTATTTT. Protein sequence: CASSSGRHPTDTQYF.